Described below is a single T cell receptor (beta chain) sequence and its context. Germline V gene lookup returns CDR1 SGHDN and CDR2 FVKESK. Trimming pared 0 bases from V and 1 base from J, leaving 10 bases between. This CDR3 is 15 amino acids long. The sample comes from a study of blood T cell repertoires in COVID-19. Study-level information: The United States, Italy and Spain supplied acute and convalescent COVID-19 samples.

Profiling relied on immunoSEQ multiplex PCR, and the TCRdb table lists in-frame clones only, not all of them. The repertoire holds 450,000 or so clones, about 91% seen once, with 1.5% to 1.7% in the top ten. Seattle's enrolled individuals joined amid active infection and were then monitored longitudinally. This receptor was obtained from a woman aged 40 to 55 with COVID-19, enrolled during active disease. V usage is TRBV14 and J usage is TRBJ2-7; maybe TRBD2 (6 bases). The sequencing input was peripheral blood. CDR3 residues: CASSQEGDWSYEQYF. CDR3 coding DNA: TGTGCCAGCAGCCAAGAGGGGGACTGGTCCTACGAGCAGTACTTC.